This record covers a single T cell receptor beta chain. In the original analysis: Using reference gene primer amplification, nucleated cell counts were estimated. Repertoires were generated with immunoSEQ multiplex PCR, while TCRdb's copy carries only in-frame clones and drops some. V, J and clone size reflect that table, while D and trimming were determined from the DNA. In the table there are roughly 300,000 clones, about 83% of which are singletons. The CDR3 contains 15 residues. The V gene end was trimmed by 2 bases and the J gene end by 4 bases; junction bases not matched to a gene: 6. From germline, CDR1 is MNHNY and CDR2 SVGAGI (reference sequence). These data come from a study of blood T cell repertoires in COVID-19. Study-level information: Both acute and convalescent COVID-19 samples were obtained from the United States, Italy and Spain.

The rearrangement uses TRBV6-6 and TRBJ1-2; 8 bases map to TRBD1. The source material was peripheral blood. This clonotype was obtained from a woman between 45 and 60 years old with acute or convalescent COVID-19. CDR3 coding DNA: TGTGCCAGCAGTTACCCGGGACAGGCGCTCTATGGCTACACCTTC. Residues: CASSYPGQALYGYTF.